This T cell receptor (beta chain) was captured in a study of Graves' ophthalmopathy and Graves' hyperthyroidism. Study as a whole: Hyperthyroidism is called stable when no ophthalmopathy develops within 18 months of follow-up.

Germline lookup yields CDR1 DFQATT and CDR2 SNEGSKA (reference sequence). The CDR3 has 13 amino acids. TCR beta CDR3 regions were amplified from RNA transcripts. First-round RT-PCR used HTBI primers; second-round multiplex PCR followed. MiXCR was run by TCRdb on the multiplex PCR reads, yielding one entry per CDR3 protein. This sample has 900,000 to 1,200,000 distinct CDR3 sequences, with less than 45% found just once. Study observations and caveats: Ophthalmopathy could be told apart from stable hyperthyroidism by a 13-signature model (about 89% sensitivity, roughly 80% specificity). This model predicted ophthalmopathy progression (sensitivity approximately 68%, specificity about 72%).

As for this clonotype: Its specificity is unknown.

V is TRBV20-1 and J is TRBJ1-2; D possibly corresponds to TRBD1 (6 bases). Sequenced input: peripheral blood or thyroid tissue (not recorded which). This receptor was obtained from an adult man with Graves' hyperthyroidism. CDR3 DNA: TGCAGCGTGGACCCCCCCCGGACAGAGGGCTACACCTTC. This codes for CSVDPPRTEGYTF.